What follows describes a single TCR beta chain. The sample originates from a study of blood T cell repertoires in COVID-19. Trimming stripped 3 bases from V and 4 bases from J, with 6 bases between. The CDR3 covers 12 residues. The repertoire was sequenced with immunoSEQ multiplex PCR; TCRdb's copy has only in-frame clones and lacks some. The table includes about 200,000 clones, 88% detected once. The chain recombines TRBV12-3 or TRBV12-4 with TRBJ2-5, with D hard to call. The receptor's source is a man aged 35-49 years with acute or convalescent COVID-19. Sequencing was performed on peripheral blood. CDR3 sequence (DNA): TGTGCCAGCAGTTTGTTGGCAGAGACCCAGTACTTC. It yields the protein CASSLLAETQYF.